This TCR beta chain was found in a study of T-cell memory formation after mild COVID-19. Study findings and constraints: Pre-infection memory contained some responding clones, which suggested that cross-reactive memory had joined.

V lost 0 bases to trimming and J lost 7 bases, with 10 bases between them. Germline-derived CDR1 and CDR2 are LGHDT and YNNKEL (reference sequence). The CDR3 sequence is 14 residues long. 5'RACE with constant-segment primers built TCRalpha and TCRbeta cDNA libraries with UMIs. MiXCR, applied by TCRdb to the 5' RACE reads, yields one record per CDR3 protein. The repertoire holds over 250,000 distinct CDR3 sequences, with about 15% as singletons. Note on this clonotype: Its antigen is not identified.

Source material: PBMCs or a T cell subset sorted from them (not recorded which). The source of this sequence is a man between 18 and 35 years old who had mild COVID-19 (a few samples of this study predate the infection). Cell type and time point are not known. The rearrangement links TRBV3-1 to TRBJ1-5; no firm D call. CDR3 nucleotides: TGTGCCAGCAGCCAAGACCTCGTCGGACAGCCCCAGCATTTT. This codes for CASSQDLVGQPQHF. Together with reference TRBV3-1 and TRBJ1-5, the CDR3 gives the full variable domain: DTAVSQTPKYLVTQMGNDKSIKCEQNLGHDTMYWYKQDSKKFLKIMFSYNNKELIINETVPNRFSPKSPDKAHLNLHINSLELGDSAVYFCASSQDLVGQPQHFGDGTRLSIL.